The 32 T cell receptor beta chains presented below share a single source sample, sequenced in a study of follicular helper T cells after annual influenza vaccination. Data came from immunoSEQ multiplex PCR; TCRdb stores just in-frame clones and leaves some out. The data show about 13,000 clones, roughly 81% seen once. Stated time point: 2014-2015 season, pre-vaccination. The source material was CXCR5- memory CD4+ T cells sorted from blood, sampled on the day of influenza vaccination. The receptors here all came from an adult who received the influenza vaccine.

This chain links TRBV6-6 with TRBJ2-7; 9 nucleotides agree with TRBD1. V shed 5 bases, J shed 3 bases, and the junction held 8 bases outside the gene matches. CDR3 length: 15 residues. Germline-derived CDR1 and CDR2 are MNHNY and SVGAGI (reference sequence). CDR3 coding DNA: TGTGCCAGCAGTCCACCGGGACAGGGCCGCTACGAGCAGTACTTC. It is translated as CASSPPGQGRYEQYF.

To note about this clone: The sample carries other DNA sequences with the same CDR3. The CDR3 reads CASSLVPYEQYF. CDR3 DNA sequence: TGTGCCAGCAGCTTAGTCCCCTACGAGCAGTACTTC. This sequence joins TRBV7-9 and TRBJ2-7; D unresolved. CDR1 SEHNR and CDR2 FQNEAQ come from the germline V gene (reference sequence). This CDR3 is 12 amino acids long. V was clipped by 1 base and J by 2 bases, with 3 bases between them.

The J gene is TRBJ2-3, the V gene TRBV7-9, with 7 nucleotides matching TRBD1. After removal of 2 bases from V and 3 bases from J, the junction contained 11 bases not matched to a gene. The V gene's germline CDR1 is SEHNR and CDR2 FQNEAQ (reference sequence). The CDR3 consists of 17 residues. CDR3 DNA: TGTGCCAGCAGCTTAATTCAGGGGGACGGTGCGACAGATACGCAGTATTTT. Translation gives CASSLIQGDGATDTQYF.

The rearrangement joins TRBV4-3 to TRBJ1-5; 8 bases agree with TRBD1. Losses at the gene ends were 0 bases for V and 5 bases for J; bases not matched to a gene: 6. From germline, CDR1 is LGHNA and CDR2 YSLEER. This CDR3 has 16 amino acids. The CDR3 coding sequence is TGCGCCAGCAGCCAAGAATACAGGGACAGGTATCAGCCCCAGCATTTT. Translated, it gives CASSQEYRDRYQPQHF.

This chain links TRBV4-1 with TRBJ2-1; possibly TRBD1 for D (6 bases). The V and J ends lost 1 base and 4 bases respectively, with 11 bases between them. Germline V CDR1 and CDR2: MGHRA, YSYEKL. The CDR3 runs 15 residues. The CDR3 coding sequence is TGCGCCAGCAGCCAAGGCACAGGGTCATACAATGAGCAGTTCTTC. Amino acids: CASSQGTGSYNEQFF.

This clone was seen once. The V and J genes are TRBV11-1 and TRBJ2-7; the match to TRBD1 covers 9 bases. The CDR3 extends over 15 amino acids. Germline V lookup: CDR1 SGHAT, CDR2 FQDESV (reference sequence). V lost 3 bases to trimming and J lost 6 bases; unmatched junction nucleotides: 9. CDR3 sequence: CASSFGDRVGSEQYF. The CDR3, as DNA: TGTGCCAGCAGCTTCGGGGACAGGGTGGGGTCCGAGCAGTACTTC. The whole variable domain, remainder taken from reference TRBV11-1 and TRBJ2-7, is EAEVAQSPRYKITEKSQAVAFWCDPISGHATLYWYRQILGQGPELLVQFQDESVVDDSQLPKDRFSAERLKGVDSTLKIQPAELGDSAMYLCASSFGDRVGSEQYFGPGTRLTVT.

V gene TRBV7-2 combines with J gene TRBJ2-3; TRBD2 aligns across 15 bases. Germline V gene lookup returns CDR1 SGHTA and CDR2 FQGNSA. There are 16 residues in the CDR3. Germline trimming cut 5 bases from V and 6 bases from J; bases unmatched to any gene: 6. DNA for the CDR3: TGTGCCAGCAGCAGCAGGACTAGCGGGGGGGTTGATACGCAGTATTTT. It is translated as CASSSRTSGGVDTQYF. The full variable domain, its missing parts supplied by reference TRBV7-2 and TRBJ2-3, is GAGVSQSPSNKVTEKGKDVELRCDPISGHTALYWYRQSLGQGLEFLIYFQGNSAPDKSGLPSDRFSAERTGGSVSTLTIQRTQQEDSAVYLCASSSRTSGGVDTQYFGPGTRLTVL.

The genes are TRBV27 and TRBJ1-5; D unclear. The CDR3 loop spans 12 amino acids. V was cut by 5 bases and J by 7 bases, with 9 bases left in between. Germline loops: CDR1 MNHEY, CDR2 SMNVEV (reference sequence). For the CDR3, the DNA is TGTGCCAGCAGTCGCCCGGGGCAGCCCCAGCATTTT. It codes for CASSRPGQPQHF.

J is TRBJ1-1 and V is TRBV9; D is perhaps TRBD1 (5 bases). Germline loops: CDR1 SGDLS, CDR2 YYNGEE. Trimming removed 0 bases at V and 10 bases at J, with 19 bases between. The CDR3 contains 15 residues. CDR3 sequence: CASSVAWGSESGAFF. The CDR3 coding sequence is TGTGCCAGCAGCGTAGCTTGGGGGAGCGAGAGTGGAGCTTTCTTT.

The chain uses TRBV19 and TRBJ2-2; D is perhaps TRBD1 (5 bases). V was clipped by 7 bases and J by 0 bases, with 12 bases between them. The V gene's germline CDR1 is LNHDA and CDR2 SQIVND (reference sequence). The CDR3 covers 15 residues. The CDR3 nucleotides are TGTGCCAGTACCCGACAGATGTCGAACACCGGGGAGCTGTTTTTT. It encodes CASTRQMSNTGELFF.

The chain joins TRBV6-5 to TRBJ1-2, with 7 nucleotides matching TRBD1. CDR3 length equals 14 residues. The V gene end was trimmed by 6 bases and the J gene end by 4 bases; junction bases not matched to a gene: 8. Germline V gene lookup returns CDR1 MNHEY and CDR2 SVGAGI. CDR3 in DNA: TGTGCCAGCAGACGTTTCAGGGGGACCTATGGCTACACCTTC. Translating gives CASRRFRGTYGYTF.

The chain links TRBV11-3 to TRBJ1-3, with D uncertain. Germline CDR1 is SGHNT and CDR2 is YENEEA. V dropped 3 bases and J dropped 4 bases, with 10 bases sitting between them. The CDR3 has 14 residues. The CDR3 coding sequence is TGTGCCAGCAGCTTTGACTCGAGAGGAAACACCATATATTTT. It yields the protein CASSFDSRGNTIYF.

The V gene is TRBV7-6, the J gene TRBJ1-1, with D hard to call. CDR3 length: 13 amino acids. Deletions cut 2 bases from V and 1 base from J, with 5 bases between. In germline, CDR1 is SGHVS, CDR2 FNYEAQ. The CDR3 protein is CASSLTQNTEAFF. Here the CDR3 DNA reads TGTGCCAGCAGCTTAACACAGAACACTGAAGCTTTCTTT.

J is TRBJ2-2 and V is TRBV5-1; tentatively, D is TRBD2 (5 bases). CDR3 length: 13 residues. Looked up from germline, CDR1 is SGHRS and CDR2 is YFSETQ. V was clipped by 7 bases and J by 4 bases, with 11 bases between them. The CDR3 here is CASAMGSTGELFF. DNA of the CDR3: TGCGCCAGCGCAATGGGGAGCACCGGGGAGCTGTTTTTT.

As concerns this clone: The identical CDR3 is also encoded by other nucleotide sequences in the sample. The chain joins TRBV18 to TRBJ2-7; TRBD1 matches 7 bases. Germline V gene data show CDR1 as KGHSH and CDR2 as LQKENI. CDR3 length: 13 amino acids. V was clipped by 4 bases and J by 2 bases; unmatched bases: 2. For the CDR3, the DNA is TGTGCCAGCTCACAAGACAGGGCCTACGAGCAGTACTTC. Translated: CASSQDRAYEQYF.

The chain combines TRBV6-5 with TRBJ2-5; D perhaps matches TRBD1 (6 bases). This CDR3 is 14 amino acids long. Between the trimmed V and J ends, which lost 6 bases and 1 base, there was a span of 12 bases. CDR1 and CDR2 (germline): MNHEY, SVGAGI. In DNA form, the CDR3 reads TGTGCCAGCAGCCCCGGACAGATCCAAGAGACCCAGTACTTC. Residues: CASSPGQIQETQYF.

In its sample, this clone was seen a few times. V is TRBV27 and J is TRBJ1-5, with a possible D match to TRBD1 (6 bases). Trimming removed 6 bases from V and 11 bases from J, with 26 bases in between. Germline V gene data show CDR1 as MNHEY and CDR2 as SMNVEV (reference sequence). The length of the CDR3 is 16 residues. The CDR3 protein is CASRTGTKGGAGAQHF. The CDR3 DNA sequence: TGTGCCAGCAGAACCGGGACTAAGGGGGGGGCGGGGGCCCAGCATTTT.

The gene calls are TRBV30 and TRBJ1-3; maybe TRBD1 (6 bases). Trimming took off 4 bases at V and 0 bases at J, with 19 bases between the two ends. Germline V gene data show CDR1 as GTSNPN and CDR2 as SVGIG (reference sequence). The CDR3 covers 17 residues. CDR3 amino acids: CAWMAPGDWDSGNTIYF. Here the CDR3 DNA reads TGTGCCTGGATGGCCCCAGGGGACTGGGACTCTGGAAACACCATATATTTT.

The chain has TRBV7-9 and TRBJ2-3, with D tentatively TRBD2 (5 bases). V lost 1 base and J lost 0, with 11 bases in between. Germline lookup yields CDR1 SEHNR and CDR2 FQNEAQ (reference sequence). The CDR3 consists of 16 residues. The CDR3 here is CASSLGYGESTDTQYF. Written as DNA, the CDR3 is TGTGCCAGCAGCTTAGGATACGGGGAGAGCACAGATACGCAGTATTTT. Together with reference TRBV7-9 and TRBJ2-3, the CDR3 gives the full variable domain: DTGVSQNPRHKITKRGQNVTFRCDPISEHNRLYWYRQTLGQGPEFLTYFQNEAQLEKSRLLSDRFSAERPKGSFSTLEIQRTEQGDSAMYLCASSLGYGESTDTQYFGPGTRLTVL.

This rearrangement joins TRBV4-3 to TRBJ1-2; maybe TRBD1 (6 bases). The CDR3 length is 16 residues. V was cut by 1 base and J by 7 bases, with 19 bases left in between. Per the germline V gene, CDR1 is LGHNA and CDR2 is YSLEER. Here the CDR3 reads CASSQVGNRDVLGYTF. The CDR3 DNA reads as TGCGCCAGCAGCCAAGTTGGAAACAGGGACGTACTTGGCTACACCTTC.

V usage is TRBV4-1 and J usage is TRBJ1-5; 8 nucleotides match TRBD1. This CDR3 contains 15 residues. Germline V lookup: CDR1 MGHRA, CDR2 YSYEKL. The V and J ends lost 1 base and 3 bases, in that order; junction bases with no gene match: 2. CDR3: CASSQVGQVNQPQHF. Written as DNA, the CDR3 is TGCGCCAGCAGCCAAGTGGGACAGGTCAATCAGCCCCAGCATTTT.

V is TRBV2 and J is TRBJ1-1, with D perhaps TRBD1 (5 bases). V was shortened by 6 bases and J by 5 bases, with 16 bases between the two germline ends. The CDR3 contains 14 residues. Germline assignment: CDR1 SNHLY and CDR2 FYNNEI. CDR3 sequence: CASREQAMGTEAFF. CDR3 nucleotides: TGTGCCAGCAGAGAACAGGCAATGGGAACTGAAGCTTTCTTT.

The chain carries TRBV7-6 and TRBJ1-4; no clear D. The CDR3 is 15 amino acids. Germline assignment: CDR1 SGHVS and CDR2 FNYEAQ. V shed 2 bases and J shed 0 bases, with 7 bases lying between them. CDR3 nucleotides: TGTGCCAGCAGCTTACGTCCCGCAACTAATGAAAAACTGTTTTTT. Its translation is CASSLRPATNEKLFF. Together with reference TRBV7-6 and TRBJ1-4, the CDR3 gives the full variable domain: GAGVSQSPRYKVTKRGQDVALRCDPISGHVSLYWYRQALGQGPEFLTYFNYEAQQDKSGLPNDRFSAERPEGSISTLTIQRTEQRDSAMYRCASSLRPATNEKLFFGSGTQLSVL.

V and J are TRBV19 and TRBJ1-3; no clear D gene. V was trimmed by 4 bases and J by 4 bases, leaving 14 bases between them. The CDR3 has 15 residues. Germline V gives CDR1 LNHDA, CDR2 SQIVND (reference sequence). In DNA form, the CDR3 reads TGTGCCAGTAGTACCCTGGACCGGGGAGGAAACACCATATATTTT. Translation: CASSTLDRGGNTIYF.

This chain uses TRBV30 with TRBJ2-1; D may be TRBD2 (7 bases). Trimming cost V 4 bases and J 5 bases, with 15 bases left between them. This CDR3 comprises 14 residues. Germline V gene sequence: CDR1 GTSNPN, CDR2 SVGIG (reference sequence). DNA of the CDR3: TGTGCCTGGAAGGGGGGGGGTCCCGACAATGAGCAGTTCTTC. It specifies CAWKGGGPDNEQFF.

The chain combines TRBV6-5 with TRBJ1-2; 8 bases align to TRBD1. Germline V lookup: CDR1 MNHEY, CDR2 SVGAGI. The CDR3 runs to 14 residues. The ends lost 4 bases at V and 3 bases at J; junction bases unmatched: 4. CDR3 region: CASSSDREYYGYTF. The CDR3 coding sequence is TGTGCCAGCAGTTCGGACAGGGAATACTATGGCTACACCTTC.

This clone was detected only once. This chain links TRBV7-8 with TRBJ2-5; 12 nucleotides agree with TRBD2. CDR3 length: 16 amino acids. The ends lost 4 bases at V and 1 base at J; junction bases unmatched: 4. Germline loops: CDR1 SGHVS, CDR2 FQNEAQ. The chain's CDR3 is CASSSRLAGAQETQYF. In DNA, the CDR3 is TGTGCCAGCAGCTCTAGACTAGCGGGGGCCCAAGAGACCCAGTACTTC.

The chain is built from TRBV6-1 and TRBJ1-1, with D possibly TRBD1 on 5 matching bases. CDR3 length equals 11 residues. Germline loops: CDR1 MNHNS, CDR2 SASEGT. The DNA for the CDR3 is TGTGCGACAGCTCAGAACACTGAAGCTTTCTTT. It encodes CATAQNTEAFF.

This rearrangement joins TRBV11-2 to TRBJ2-5, with 9 positions matching TRBD2. The CDR3 sequence is 15 residues long. Germline CDR1 is SGHAT and CDR2 is FQNNGV. After removal of 5 bases from V and 5 bases from J, the junction contained 9 bases not matched to a gene. CDR3 residues: CASSPGGGAEETQYF. CDR3 DNA: TGTGCCAGCAGCCCAGGCGGGGGGGCCGAGGAGACCCAGTACTTC.

This chain uses TRBV30 with TRBJ2-3, with 8 bases identical to TRBD2. The J segment lost 2 bases and the V segment lost 8 bases, leaving 12 bases of the junction unmatched. This CDR3 comprises 15 residues. Germline V gives CDR1 GTSNPN, CDR2 SVGIG (reference sequence). Here the CDR3 DNA reads TGTGCCCGGGGGCCCTCGGGGGGGTACACAGATACGCAGTATTTT. Its translation: CARGPSGGYTDTQYF.

This clone showed up just once. The chain recombines TRBV20-1 with TRBJ2-7; D remains ambiguous. Looked up from germline, CDR1 is DFQATT and CDR2 is SNEGSKA (reference sequence). The CDR3 extends over 11 amino acids. V was trimmed by 5 bases and J by 3 bases, leaving 8 bases between them. The CDR3 sequence: CSALRLYEQYF. Here the CDR3 DNA reads TGCAGTGCTCTTCGACTCTACGAGCAGTACTTC.

This chain links TRBV6-1 with TRBJ2-5; D is unresolved. Germline CDR1 and CDR2: MNHNS and SASEGT. V was pared by 7 bases and J by 5 bases, with 8 bases between. There are 11 residues in the CDR3. CDR3 nucleotide sequence: TGTGCCAGCAAATTACGGGAGACCCAGTACTTC. It encodes CASKLRETQYF.